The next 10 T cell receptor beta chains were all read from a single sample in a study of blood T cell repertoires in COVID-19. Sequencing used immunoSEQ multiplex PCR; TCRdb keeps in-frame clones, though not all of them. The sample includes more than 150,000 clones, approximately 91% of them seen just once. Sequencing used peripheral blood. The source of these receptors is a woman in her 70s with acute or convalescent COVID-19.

The CDR3 DNA sequence: TGTGCCAGCAGCTTAGCAGCTTCAGGAAATAATTCACCCCTCCACTTT. Its protein product is CASSLAASGNNSPLHF. V gene TRBV7-2 combines with J gene TRBJ1-6; D is uncertain. The CDR3 runs to 16 residues. Germline V gene data show CDR1 as SGHTA and CDR2 as FQGNSA. The germline V and J ends were trimmed by 0 bases and 5 bases, with 11 bases remaining between them. The full variable domain, its missing parts supplied by reference TRBV7-2 and TRBJ1-6, is GAGVSQSPSNKVTEKGKDVELRCDPISGHTALYWYRQSLGQGLEFLIYFQGNSAPDKSGLPSDRFSAERTGGSVSTLTIQRTQQEDSAVYLCASSLAASGNNSPLHFGNGTRLTVT.

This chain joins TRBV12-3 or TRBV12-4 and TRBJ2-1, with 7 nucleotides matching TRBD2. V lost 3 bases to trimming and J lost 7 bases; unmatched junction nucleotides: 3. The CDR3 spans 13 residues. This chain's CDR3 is CASSFGTNNEQFF. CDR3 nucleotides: TGTGCCAGCAGTTTTGGGACTAATAATGAGCAGTTCTTC.

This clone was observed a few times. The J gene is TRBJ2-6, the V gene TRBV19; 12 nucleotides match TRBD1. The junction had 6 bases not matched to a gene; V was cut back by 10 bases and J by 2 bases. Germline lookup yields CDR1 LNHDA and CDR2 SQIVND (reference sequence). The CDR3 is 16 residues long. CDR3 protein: CATRGQGATGANVLTF. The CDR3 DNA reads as TGTGCCACCAGGGGACAGGGGGCCACTGGGGCCAACGTCCTGACTTTC. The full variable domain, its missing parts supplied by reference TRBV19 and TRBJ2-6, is DGGITQSPKYLFRKEGQNVTLSCEQNLNHDAMYWYRQDPGQGLRLIYYSQIVNDFQKGDIAEGYSVSREKKESFPLTVTSAQKNPTAFYLCATRGQGATGANVLTFGAGSRLTVL.

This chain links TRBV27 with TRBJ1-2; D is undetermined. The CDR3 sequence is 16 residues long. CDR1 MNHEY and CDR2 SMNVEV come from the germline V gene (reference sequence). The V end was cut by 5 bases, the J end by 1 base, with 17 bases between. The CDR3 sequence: CASSPLVGLFNYGYTF. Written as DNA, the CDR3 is TGTGCCAGCAGTCCCCTCGTCGGGTTGTTTAACTATGGCTACACCTTC.

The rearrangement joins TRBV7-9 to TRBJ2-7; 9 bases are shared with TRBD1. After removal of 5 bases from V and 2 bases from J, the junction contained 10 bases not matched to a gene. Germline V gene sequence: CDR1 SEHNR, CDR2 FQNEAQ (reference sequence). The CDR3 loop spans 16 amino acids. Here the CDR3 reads CASSPFPTGGPYEQYF. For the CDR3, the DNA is TGTGCCAGCAGCCCCTTCCCGACAGGGGGTCCCTACGAGCAGTACTTC.

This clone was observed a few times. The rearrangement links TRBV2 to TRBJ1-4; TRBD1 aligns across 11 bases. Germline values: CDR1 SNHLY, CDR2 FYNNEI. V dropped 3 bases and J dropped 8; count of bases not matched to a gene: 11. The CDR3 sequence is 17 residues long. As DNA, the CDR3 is TGTGCCAGCAGTGATTATTCCCGGGACAGGGGGAAAGAAAAACTGTTTTTT. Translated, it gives CASSDYSRDRGKEKLFF.

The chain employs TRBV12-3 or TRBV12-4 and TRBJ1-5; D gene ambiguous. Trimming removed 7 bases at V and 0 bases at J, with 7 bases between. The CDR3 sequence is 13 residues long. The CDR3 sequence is CASTGDSNQPQHF. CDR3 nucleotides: TGTGCCAGCACCGGGGATAGCAATCAGCCCCAGCATTTT.

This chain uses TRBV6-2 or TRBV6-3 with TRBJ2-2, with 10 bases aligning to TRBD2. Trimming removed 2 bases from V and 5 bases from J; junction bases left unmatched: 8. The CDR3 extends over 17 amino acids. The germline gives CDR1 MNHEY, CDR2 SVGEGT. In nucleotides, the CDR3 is TGTGCCAGCAGTTACCCAGCGGGGGGGCCGGATACCGGGGAGCTGTTTTTT. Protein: CASSYPAGGPDTGELFF.

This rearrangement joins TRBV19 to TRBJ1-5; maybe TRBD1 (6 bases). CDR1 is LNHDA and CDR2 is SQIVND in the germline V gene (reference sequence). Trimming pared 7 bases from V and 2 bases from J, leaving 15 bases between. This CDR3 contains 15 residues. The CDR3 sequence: CASTIAGGGNQPQHF. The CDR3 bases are TGTGCCAGTACCATCGCGGGGGGCGGCAATCAGCCCCAGCATTTT.

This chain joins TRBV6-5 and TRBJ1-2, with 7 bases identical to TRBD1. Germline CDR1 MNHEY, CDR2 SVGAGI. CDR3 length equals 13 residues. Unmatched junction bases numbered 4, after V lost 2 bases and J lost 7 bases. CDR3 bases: TGTGCCAGCAGTTACCAGGGGGAGAGTGGCTACACCTTC. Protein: CASSYQGESGYTF.